The 13 T cell receptor beta chains listed next were all sequenced from one sample in a study of beta chain features in type 1 diabetes (dated by TCRdb to between 2017 and 2018). Libraries came from the immunoSEQ multiplex PCR assay. The High Capacity cDNA Reverse Transcription Kit was used to reverse transcribe all of the isolated RNA, meaning that expressed TCRB transcripts were what got sequenced. TCRdb holds this immuneACCESS table with in-frame rearrangements only. Some clones are missing; in checked studies, unresolved V genes explain under half, and the rest has no known cause. The sample table records under 900,000 clones; 15% to 20% of these occur just once. 0.02% to 0.03% of the sample is taken by the ten largest. The sequencing input was naive CD4+ T cells from blood. According to the study, the label for this sample's cell subset or site signals: true naive CD4+ T cells. The receptors here all came from a woman aged 18-30 years in good health.

The chain recombines TRBV5-1 with TRBJ2-5; unclear D gene. The germline V and J ends were trimmed by 1 base and 1 base, with 11 bases remaining between them. From germline, CDR1 is SGHRS and CDR2 YFSETQ. This CDR3 contains 15 residues. The CDR3 bases are TGCGCCAGCAGCTTGTCCGGCTACGCCCAAGAGACCCAGTACTTC. Protein sequence: CASSLSGYAQETQYF.

The chain has TRBV7-8 and TRBJ1-2; a possible D gene is TRBD1 (5 bases). Trimming took off 8 bases at V and 2 bases at J, with 21 bases between the two ends. CDR1 and CDR2 from the germline V gene are SGHVS and FQNEAQ. The CDR3 covers 16 residues. The CDR3 spells CASGRGTLVLNYGYTF. The CDR3 DNA sequence: TGTGCCAGCGGCCGAGGGACTTTGGTCCTAAACTATGGCTACACCTTC.

This clone appeared a few times. The V call is TRBV7-9, the J call TRBJ2-1; 9 bases fit TRBD1. The CDR3 spans 14 residues. V trimming: 8 bases; J trimming: 2 bases; junction bases outside the gene matches: 4. Germline V lookup: CDR1 SEHNR, CDR2 FQNEAQ (reference sequence). The CDR3 protein is CASGDRAAYNEQFF. As DNA, the CDR3 is TGTGCCAGCGGGGACAGGGCGGCCTACAATGAGCAGTTCTTC.

The chain carries TRBV5-6 and TRBJ2-7; D may be TRBD1 or TRBD2 (5 bases each). The CDR3 is 12 residues long. Trimming left V 4 bases short and J 4 bases short, with 9 bases between. Germline lookup yields CDR1 SGHDT and CDR2 YYEEEE. CDR3 sequence reads: CASSRWGYEQYF. The CDR3 coding sequence is TGTGCCAGCAGCCGGTGGGGGTACGAGCAGTACTTC.

This clone showed up just a few times. The CDR3: CASSPRGTGGSYNEQFF. Here the CDR3 DNA reads TGTGCCAGCTCACCACGAGGGACGGGGGGCTCCTACAATGAGCAGTTCTTC. V usage is TRBV18 and J usage is TRBJ2-1; TRBD2 agrees at 7 bases. The CDR3 has 17 residues. The junction had 6 bases not matched to a gene; V was cut back by 1 base and J by 0 bases. The germline CDR1 and CDR2 sequences are KGHSH and LQKENI.

This clone was found a few times. The sample holds other DNA sequences that translate to the same CDR3. This chain joins TRBV18 and TRBJ2-7; unclear D gene. CDR1 KGHSH and CDR2 LQKENI come from the germline V gene. The CDR3 contains 14 residues. Trimming took 0 bases from V and 0 from J, leaving 6 bases between them. The CDR3 nucleotides are TGTGCCAGCTCACCACCGGGCCTCTCCTACGAGCAGTACTTC. Protein: CASSPPGLSYEQYF.

This clone was seen only a few times. This sequence joins TRBV7-9 and TRBJ1-1, with 7 bases identical to TRBD1. The CDR3 is 17 amino acids. Per germline, CDR1 SEHNR and CDR2 FQNEAQ (reference sequence). Trimming at V came to 2 bases and at J to 1 base, leaving 10 bases not matched to a gene. This CDR3 is CASSLPPDRWTNTEAFF. The CDR3 DNA is TGTGCCAGCAGCTTACCCCCGGACAGGTGGACGAACACTGAAGCTTTCTTT.

This clone was seen only a few times. As DNA, the CDR3 is TGTGCCACCTCACCAGGGCTTTTGACAGATACGCAGTATTTT. Its translation is CATSPGLLTDTQYF. The chain couples TRBV19 to TRBJ2-3; a possible D gene is TRBD1 (5 bases). V was clipped by 10 bases and J by 3 bases, with 17 bases between them. Germline CDR1 is LNHDA and CDR2 is SQIVND (reference sequence). The CDR3 sequence is 14 residues long.

The chain has TRBV2 and TRBJ2-2, with D possibly called TRBD1 or TRBD2 (5 bases each). Germline CDR1 reads SNHLY; CDR2 reads FYNNEI. This CDR3 spans 14 amino acids. Trimming took off 8 bases at V and 3 bases at J, with 13 bases between the two ends. The CDR3 protein is CASREGRDTGELFF. CDR3 sequence (DNA): TGTGCCAGCCGAGAGGGGCGAGACACCGGGGAGCTGTTTTTT.

This clone was counted only a few times. CDR3 in DNA: TGTGCCAGCAGCTTAGTTGACAAAGGGGATACGCAGTATTTT. It translates to CASSLVDKGDTQYF. The J gene is TRBJ2-3, the V gene TRBV7-2, with unresolved D. With 1 base removed from V and 6 bases from J, the gap between germline ends came to 11 bases. The germline V gene encodes CDR1 SGHTA and CDR2 FQGNSA. The CDR3 contains 14 residues.

This sequence joins TRBV7-2 and TRBJ2-7, with D hard to call. V lost 3 bases and J lost 1, with 25 bases in between. The CDR3 spans 19 residues. The germline CDR1 and CDR2 sequences are SGHTA and FQGNSA. CDR3 sequence (DNA): TGTGCCAGCAGCTTGTTCTCCTTGATTGCGACCGTGGGGTCCTACGAGCAGTACTTC. Protein: CASSLFSLIATVGSYEQYF.

This clone appeared a few times. This specimen includes other DNA sequences encoding the same CDR3. The V gene is TRBV20-1, the J gene TRBJ2-1; D is unresolved. Trimming removed 6 bases from V and 4 bases from J, with 4 bases in between. The CDR3 is made up of 10 amino acids. Germline CDR1 is DFQATT and CDR2 is SNEGSKA (reference sequence). CDR3 in amino acids: CSARYNEQFF. CDR3 DNA: TGCAGTGCAAGATACAATGAGCAGTTCTTC.

This clone showed up just a few times. The chain links TRBV19 to TRBJ1-1; D perhaps matches TRBD1 (5 bases). Germline V gene lookup returns CDR1 LNHDA and CDR2 SQIVND (reference sequence). Trimming pared 9 bases from V and 5 bases from J, leaving 10 bases between. The CDR3 loop spans 11 amino acids. The DNA for the CDR3 is TGTGCCAGCCGCAAGGGGACTGAAGCTTTCTTT. It translates to CASRKGTEAFF.